The 14 T cell receptor beta chains given below trace back to one sample, sequenced in a study of T cells in Graves' hyperthyroidism and ophthalmopathy (dated by TCRdb to about 2019). Receptor libraries were prepared by multiplex PCR. Instrument on record: Illumina HiSeq 2000. The TCR beta CDR3 regions were amplified from RNA transcripts. A first-round RT-PCR of the TCR CDR3 used the HTBI primer set with the Qiagen OneStep RT-PCR kit. The public sequencing data were trimmed at Q25 with fastp and processed into clonotypes with MiXCR by TCRdb, which kept only in-frame beta chains. A single entry per CDR3 protein holds the most common genes and DNA from its merged rows. The sample data list roughly 100,000 distinct CDR3 sequences, and approximately 56% of these were observed just once. The ten largest clones represent around 30% of the sample. Sequenced: blood. Every receptor here comes from a woman aged 40 to 55 with Graves' hyperthyroidism.

This clonotype has a handful of counts. The V call is TRBV10-3, the J call TRBJ2-7, with TRBD1 matching over 9 bases. Trimming took 11 bases from V and 4 from J; bases not matched to a gene: 12. The V gene's germline CDR1 is ENHRY and CDR2 SYGVKD. This CDR3 has 14 amino acids. CDR3 amino acids: CAVSRGTGTYEQYF. In DNA, the CDR3 is TGTGCCGTCTCGCGGGGGACAGGGACGTACGAGCAGTACTTC.

In this sample, this clonotype turned up many times. The V call is TRBV6-5, the J call TRBJ2-7; 13 bases match TRBD2. Germline V CDR1 and CDR2: MNHEY, SVGAGI. The CDR3 contains 15 residues. Trimming at V came to 5 bases and at J to 3 bases, leaving 4 bases not matched to a gene. The CDR3 region is CASSRRTSGGYEQYF. The CDR3 bases are TGTGCCAGCAGTCGGAGGACTAGCGGGGGCTACGAGCAGTACTTC.

This clonotype was recorded at least ten times. V gene TRBV6-1 combines with J gene TRBJ1-5; no firm D call. CDR1 and CDR2 (germline): MNHNS, SASEGT. The CDR3 is made up of 14 amino acids. Trimming took off 3 bases at V and 1 base at J, with 7 bases between the two ends. The CDR3 is CASSEVGSNQPQHF. CDR3 nucleotide sequence: TGTGCCAGCAGTGAGGTGGGCAGCAATCAGCCCCAGCATTTT.

A note on this clonotype: One end of the junction is discordant with germline, which a read error may explain. The chain links TRBV11-2 to TRBJ2-1; no definite D call. The CDR3 consists of 14 residues. CDR1 and CDR2 (germline): SGHAT, FQNNGV. The CDR3 DNA follows: TGTGCCAGCAGCTTAGATTTTACTACCAATGAGCAGTTCTTT. It codes for CASSLDFTTNEQFF. Full variable domain (outside the CDR3, taken from reference TRBV11-2 and TRBJ2-1): EAGVAQSPRYKIIEKRQSVAFWCNPISGHATLYWYQQILGQGPKLLIQFQNNGVVDDSQLPKDRFSAERLKGVDSTLKIQPAKLEDSAVYLCASSLDFTTNEQFFGPGTRLTVL.

The V call is TRBV7-3, the J call TRBJ2-3; 12 nucleotides line up with TRBD2. This CDR3 contains 19 residues. Germline values: CDR1 SGHTA, CDR2 FQGTGA. Losses at the gene ends were 2 bases for V and 7 bases for J; bases not matched to a gene: 16. This CDR3 is CASSLASPGASGRGNTQYF. The DNA of the CDR3 is TGTGCCAGCAGCTTAGCGAGCCCTGGGGCTAGCGGGAGGGGGAATACGCAGTATTTT.

In this sample, this clonotype turned up many times. DNA for the CDR3: TGCAGCGTTGAATCCCGGGACTATCCCGCCGGGGAGCTGTTTTTT. This gives the protein CSVESRDYPAGELFF. V gene TRBV29-1 combines with J gene TRBJ2-2; 7 bases match TRBD2. The CDR3 runs 15 residues. The junction had 9 bases not matched to a gene; V was cut back by 2 bases and J by 6 bases. From germline, CDR1 is SQVTM and CDR2 ANQGSEA.

This clonotype was recorded many times. This rearrangement joins TRBV5-1 to TRBJ2-7; possibly TRBD2 for D (7 bases). The CDR3 loop spans 13 amino acids. Germline V gene data show CDR1 as SGHRS and CDR2 as YFSETQ. The ends were cut back, 4 bases at V and 3 bases at J, with 11 bases in the middle. The CDR3 DNA follows: TGCGCCAGCAGCGGGGAGGGGGGCTACGAGCAGTACTTC. Its translation is CASSGEGGYEQYF.

This clonotype was recorded only once. The conserved final phenylalanine or tryptophan is absent from the CDR3, which likely points to a read error. V and J are TRBV5-1 and TRBJ2-7; D is uncertain. The CDR3 totals 12 residues. Germline assignment: CDR1 SGHRS and CDR2 YFSETQ. Here the CDR3 reads CASSLGLYKQYL. In DNA form, the CDR3 reads TGTGCCAGCAGCTTGGGTCTCTACAAGCAGTACCTC.

J is TRBJ2-7 and V is TRBV7-2; 9 bases are a match to TRBD2. Germline CDR1 is SGHTA and CDR2 is FQGNSA. The ends lost 6 bases at V and 7 bases at J; junction bases unmatched: 10. There are 14 residues in the CDR3. The CDR3 region is CASSLSGSTGEQYF. The DNA of the CDR3 is TGTGCCAGCAGTCTTAGCGGGAGTACGGGTGAGCAGTACTTC.

In its sample, this clonotype was seen many times. DNA of the CDR3: TGTGCCAGCAGTTACCTTGGGGAGGCACCCCTCCACTTT. Translating gives CASSYLGEAPLHF. The chain uses TRBV6-6 and TRBJ1-6, with D unclear. Germline V CDR1 and CDR2: MNHNY, SVGAGI (reference sequence). Trimming took 2 bases from V and 11 from J, leaving 10 bases between them. The CDR3 is made up of 13 amino acids.

This clonotype was counted once. It may be a read error: a sequence one base away is much more abundant. The rearrangement uses TRBV10-3 and TRBJ2-2; 7 bases are a match to TRBD2. This CDR3 has 14 amino acids. Germline V lookup: CDR1 ENHRY, CDR2 SYGVKD. The CDR3 spells CASRILANTGELSF. CDR3 coding DNA: TGTGCCAGCAGGATACTAGCGAACACCGGGGAGCTGTCTTTT.

This rearrangement joins TRBV15 to TRBJ2-5; D might be TRBD1 (5 bases). Germline CDR1 reads LNHNV; CDR2 reads YYDKDF (reference sequence). This CDR3 contains 16 residues. The V and J ends lost 3 bases and 2 bases respectively, with 16 bases between them. In DNA form, the CDR3 reads TGTGCCACCAGCAGCCAAGTGTCAGGGCTACAAGAGACCCAGTACTTC. As protein: CATSSQVSGLQETQYF.

The chain links TRBV2 to TRBJ1-2; 11 bases agree with TRBD1. The J segment lost 7 bases and the V segment lost 4 bases, leaving 14 bases of the junction unmatched. Per germline, CDR1 SNHLY and CDR2 FYNNEI. The CDR3 spans 17 residues. The CDR3 nucleotides read TGTGCCAGCAGTGGGCAACTTGGGACAGGGGGGATTGGTGGCTACACCTTC. Encoded protein: CASSGQLGTGGIGGYTF.

This clonotype was observed at least ten times. CDR3 protein: CASSELRGNTGELFF. The CDR3 nucleotides are TGTGCCAGCAGTGAATTAAGAGGGAACACCGGGGAGCTGTTTTTT. This chain joins TRBV2 and TRBJ2-2, with D unclear. The germline V gene has CDR1 SNHLY and CDR2 FYNNEI. Between the trimmed V and J ends, which lost 2 bases and 1 base, there was a span of 8 bases. The CDR3 has 15 residues.